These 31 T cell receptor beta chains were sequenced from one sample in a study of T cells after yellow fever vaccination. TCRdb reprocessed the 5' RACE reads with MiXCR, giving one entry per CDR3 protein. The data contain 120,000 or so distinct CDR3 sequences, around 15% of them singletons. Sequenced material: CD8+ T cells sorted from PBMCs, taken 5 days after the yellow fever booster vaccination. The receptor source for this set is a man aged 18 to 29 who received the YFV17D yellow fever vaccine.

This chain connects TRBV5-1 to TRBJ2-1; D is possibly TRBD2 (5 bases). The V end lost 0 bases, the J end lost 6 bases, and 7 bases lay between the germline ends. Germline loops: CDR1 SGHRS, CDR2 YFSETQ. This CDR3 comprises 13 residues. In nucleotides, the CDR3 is TGCGCCAGCAGCTTGGAGCTAGCCAATGAGCAGTTCTTC. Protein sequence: CASSLELANEQFF.

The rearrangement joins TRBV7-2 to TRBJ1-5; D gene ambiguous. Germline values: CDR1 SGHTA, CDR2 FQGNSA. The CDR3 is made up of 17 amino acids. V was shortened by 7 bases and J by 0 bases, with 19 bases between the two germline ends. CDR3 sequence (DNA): TGTGCCAGCACCCATCCGTATAACCGGATTAGCAATCAGCCCCAGCATTTT. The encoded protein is CASTHPYNRISNQPQHF.

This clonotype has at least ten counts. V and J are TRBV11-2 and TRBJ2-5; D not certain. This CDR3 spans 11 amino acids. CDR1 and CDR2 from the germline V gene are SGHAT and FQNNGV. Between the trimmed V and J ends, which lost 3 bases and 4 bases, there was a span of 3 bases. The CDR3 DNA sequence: TGTGCCAGCAGCTTTTTAGAGACCCAGTACTTC. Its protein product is CASSFLETQYF.

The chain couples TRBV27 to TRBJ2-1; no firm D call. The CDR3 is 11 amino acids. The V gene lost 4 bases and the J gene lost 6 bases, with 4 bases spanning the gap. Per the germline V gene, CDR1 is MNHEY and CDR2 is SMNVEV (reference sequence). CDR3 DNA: TGTGCCAGCAGTTCGTTCAATGAGCAGTTCTTC. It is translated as CASSSFNEQFF.

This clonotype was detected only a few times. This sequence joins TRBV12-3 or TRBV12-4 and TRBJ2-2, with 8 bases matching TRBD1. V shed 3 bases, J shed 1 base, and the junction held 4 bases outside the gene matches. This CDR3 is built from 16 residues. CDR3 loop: CASSFPGQENTGELFF. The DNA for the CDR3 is TGTGCCAGCAGTTTCCCGGGACAGGAGAACACCGGGGAGCTGTTTTTT.

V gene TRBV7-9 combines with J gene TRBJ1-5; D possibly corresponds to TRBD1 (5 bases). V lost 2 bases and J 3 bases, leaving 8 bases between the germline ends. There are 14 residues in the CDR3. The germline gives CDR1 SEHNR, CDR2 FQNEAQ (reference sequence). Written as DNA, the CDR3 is TGTGCCAGCAGCTTATCAGGGTACAATCAGCCCCAGCATTTT. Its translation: CASSLSGYNQPQHF.

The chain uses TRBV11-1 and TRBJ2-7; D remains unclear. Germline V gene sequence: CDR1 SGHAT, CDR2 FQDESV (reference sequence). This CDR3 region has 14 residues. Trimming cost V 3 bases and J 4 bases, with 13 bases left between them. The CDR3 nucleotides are TGTGCCAGCAGCTTTACAGAGACCCTATACGAGCAGTACTTC. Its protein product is CASSFTETLYEQYF.

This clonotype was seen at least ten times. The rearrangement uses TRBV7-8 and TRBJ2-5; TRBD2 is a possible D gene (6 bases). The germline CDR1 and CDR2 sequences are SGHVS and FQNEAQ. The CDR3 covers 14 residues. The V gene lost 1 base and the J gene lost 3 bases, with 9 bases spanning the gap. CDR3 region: CASSLVSGKETQYF. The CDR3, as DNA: TGTGCCAGCAGCTTAGTTAGCGGCAAAGAGACCCAGTACTTC. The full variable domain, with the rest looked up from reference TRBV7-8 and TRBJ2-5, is GAGVSQSPRYKVAKRGQDVALRCDPISGHVSLFWYQQALGQGPEFLTYFQNEAQLDKSGLPSDRFFAERPEGSVSTLKIQRTQQEDSAVYLCASSLVSGKETQYFGPGTRLLVL.

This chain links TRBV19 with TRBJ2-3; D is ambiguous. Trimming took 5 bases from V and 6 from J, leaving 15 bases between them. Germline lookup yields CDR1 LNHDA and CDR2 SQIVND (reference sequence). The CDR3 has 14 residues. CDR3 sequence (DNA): TGTGCCAGTAGTCGTTCGCCCCGAGCGGATACGCAGTATTTT. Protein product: CASSRSPRADTQYF.

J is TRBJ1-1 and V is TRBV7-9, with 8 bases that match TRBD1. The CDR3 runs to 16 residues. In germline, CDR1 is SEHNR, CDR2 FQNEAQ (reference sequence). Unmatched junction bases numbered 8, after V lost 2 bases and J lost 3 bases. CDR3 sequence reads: CASSLSVTGEDTEAFF. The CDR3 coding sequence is TGTGCCAGCAGCTTATCAGTGACAGGGGAGGACACTGAAGCTTTCTTT.

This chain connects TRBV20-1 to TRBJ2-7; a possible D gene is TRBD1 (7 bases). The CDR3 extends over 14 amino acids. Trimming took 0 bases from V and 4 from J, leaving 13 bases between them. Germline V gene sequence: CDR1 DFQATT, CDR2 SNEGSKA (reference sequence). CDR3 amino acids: CSARDDRDWYEQYF. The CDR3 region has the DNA TGCAGTGCTAGAGACGACAGGGACTGGTACGAGCAGTACTTC.

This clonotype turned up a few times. CDR3 amino acids: CASSQLAGDYNEQFF. In nucleotides, the CDR3 is TGTGCCAGCAGTCAACTAGCGGGGGACTACAATGAGCAGTTCTTC. This sequence joins TRBV7-2 and TRBJ2-1; TRBD2 matches at 11 bases. This CDR3 has 15 amino acids. Germline CDR1 is SGHTA and CDR2 is FQGNSA. Germline trimming cut 6 bases from V and 3 bases from J; bases unmatched to any gene: 4.

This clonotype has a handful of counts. CDR3 nucleotides: TGCGCCAGCAGCCAAGTTGTGCTTGACTCAACCACCGGGGAGCTGTTTTTT. Amino acid sequence: CASSQVVLDSTTGELFF. The genes are TRBV4-3 and TRBJ2-2; no clear D. V was cut by 1 base and J by 4 bases, with 16 bases left in between. The CDR3 spans 17 residues. CDR1 LGHNA and CDR2 YSLEER come from the germline V gene.

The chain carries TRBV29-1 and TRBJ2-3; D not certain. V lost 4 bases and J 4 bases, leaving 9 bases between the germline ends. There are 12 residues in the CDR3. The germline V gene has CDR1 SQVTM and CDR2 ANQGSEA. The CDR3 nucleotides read TGCAGCGTTGTCTCAATCCCAGATACGCAGTATTTT. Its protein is CSVVSIPDTQYF.

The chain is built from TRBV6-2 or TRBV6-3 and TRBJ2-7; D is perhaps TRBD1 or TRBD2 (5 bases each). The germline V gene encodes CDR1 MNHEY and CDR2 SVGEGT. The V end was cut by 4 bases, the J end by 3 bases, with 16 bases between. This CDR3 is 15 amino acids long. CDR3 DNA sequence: TGTGCCAGCAGTTCCCCCGGGACCATTCGCTACGAGCAGTACTTC. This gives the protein CASSSPGTIRYEQYF.

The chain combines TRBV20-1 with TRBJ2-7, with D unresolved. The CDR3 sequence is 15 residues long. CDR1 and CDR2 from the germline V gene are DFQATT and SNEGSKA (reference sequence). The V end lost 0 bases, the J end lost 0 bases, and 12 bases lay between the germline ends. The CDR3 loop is CSARDGSLSSYEQYF. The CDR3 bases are TGCAGTGCTAGAGATGGAAGTTTGAGCTCCTACGAGCAGTACTTC.

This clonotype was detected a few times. In nucleotides, the CDR3 is TGCGCCAGCCCCGGGACTAGCCCCGACGCGTCCGGGGCCAACGTCCTGACTTTC. Translation gives CASPGTSPDASGANVLTF. The V call is TRBV5-1, the J call TRBJ2-6; 9 bases map to TRBD2. After removal of 7 bases from V and 4 bases from J, the junction contained 15 bases not matched to a gene. Germline CDR1 reads SGHRS; CDR2 reads YFSETQ. The length of the CDR3 is 18 residues.

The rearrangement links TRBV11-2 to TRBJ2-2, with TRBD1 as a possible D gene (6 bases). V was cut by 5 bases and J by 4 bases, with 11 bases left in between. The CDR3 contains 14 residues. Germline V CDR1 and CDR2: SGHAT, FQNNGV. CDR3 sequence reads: CASSPGQSTGELFF. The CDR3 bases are TGTGCCAGCAGCCCCGGACAGTCCACCGGGGAGCTGTTTTTT.

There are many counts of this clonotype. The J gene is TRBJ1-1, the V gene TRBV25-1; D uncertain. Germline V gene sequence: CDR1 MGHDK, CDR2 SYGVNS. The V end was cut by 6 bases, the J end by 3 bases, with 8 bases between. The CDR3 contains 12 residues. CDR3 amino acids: CASRWGYTEAFF. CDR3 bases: TGTGCCAGCAGGTGGGGATACACTGAAGCTTTCTTT.

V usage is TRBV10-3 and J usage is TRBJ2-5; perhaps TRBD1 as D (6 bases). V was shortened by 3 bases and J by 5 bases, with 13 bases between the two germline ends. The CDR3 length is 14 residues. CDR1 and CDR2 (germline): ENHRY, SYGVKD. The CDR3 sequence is CAISDTGLGETQYF. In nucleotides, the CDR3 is TGTGCCATCAGTGATACAGGGCTCGGGGAGACCCAGTACTTC.

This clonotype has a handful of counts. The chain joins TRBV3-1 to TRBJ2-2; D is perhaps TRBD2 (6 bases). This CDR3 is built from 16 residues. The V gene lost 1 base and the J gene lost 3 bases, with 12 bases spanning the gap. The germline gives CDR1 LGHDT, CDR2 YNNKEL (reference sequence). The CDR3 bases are TGTGCCAGCAGCCAAGGGTGGGTAGCGGACACCGGGGAGCTGTTTTTT. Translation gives CASSQGWVADTGELFF.

The CDR3 loop reads CASSLAGQTEQYF. The CDR3 nucleotides read TGTGCCAGCAGCTTAGCGGGTCAGACCGAGCAGTACTTC. V gene TRBV7-6 combines with J gene TRBJ2-7, with D unclear. V lost 0 bases and J 6 bases, leaving 9 bases between the germline ends. Germline assignment: CDR1 SGHVS and CDR2 FNYEAQ. The CDR3 contains 13 residues.

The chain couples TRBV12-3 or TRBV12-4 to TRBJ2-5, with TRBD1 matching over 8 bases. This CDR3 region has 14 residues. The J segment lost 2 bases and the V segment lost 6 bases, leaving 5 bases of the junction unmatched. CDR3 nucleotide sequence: TGTGCCAGCAGCGACTACAGGGGGCAAGAGACCCAGTACTTC. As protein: CASSDYRGQETQYF.

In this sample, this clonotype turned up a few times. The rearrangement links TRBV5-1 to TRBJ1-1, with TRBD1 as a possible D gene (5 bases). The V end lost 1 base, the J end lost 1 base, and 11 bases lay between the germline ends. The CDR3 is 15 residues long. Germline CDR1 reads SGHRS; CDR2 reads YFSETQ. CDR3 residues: CASSLSPGANTEAFF. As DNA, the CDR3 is TGCGCCAGCAGCTTGTCCCCCGGGGCGAACACTGAAGCTTTCTTT. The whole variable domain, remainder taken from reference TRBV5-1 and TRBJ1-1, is KAGVTQTPRYLIKTRGQQVTLSCSPISGHRSVSWYQQTPGQGLQFLFEYFSETQRNKGNFPGRFSGRQFSNSRSEMNVSTLELGDSALYLCASSLSPGANTEAFFGQGTRLTVV.

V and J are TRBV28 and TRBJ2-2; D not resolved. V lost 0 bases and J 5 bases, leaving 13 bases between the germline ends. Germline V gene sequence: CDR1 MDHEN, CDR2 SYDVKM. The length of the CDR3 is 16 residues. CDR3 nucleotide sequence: TGTGCCAGCAGTTTATGGGTGGCAGGAAAAACCGGGGAGCTGTTTTTT. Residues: CASSLWVAGKTGELFF. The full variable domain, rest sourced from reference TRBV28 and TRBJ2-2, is DVKVTQSSRYLVKRTGEKVFLECVQDMDHENMFWYRQDPGLGLRLIYFSYDVKMKEKGDIPEGYSVSREKKERFSLILESASTNQTSMYLCASSLWVAGKTGELFFGEGSRLTVL.

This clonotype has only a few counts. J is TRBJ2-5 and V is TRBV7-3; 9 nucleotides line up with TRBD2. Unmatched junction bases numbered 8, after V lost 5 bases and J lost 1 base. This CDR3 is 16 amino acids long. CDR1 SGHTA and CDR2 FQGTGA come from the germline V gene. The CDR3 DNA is TGTGCCAGCAGCCGAGGGACTAGCCTTGGCCAAGAGACCCAGTACTTC. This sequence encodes CASSRGTSLGQETQYF. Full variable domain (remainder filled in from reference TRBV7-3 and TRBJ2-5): GAGVSQTPSNKVTEKGKYVELRCDPISGHTALYWYRQSLGQGPEFLIYFQGTGAADDSGLPNDRFFAVRPEGSVSTLKIQRTERGDSAVYLCASSRGTSLGQETQYFGPGTRLLVL.

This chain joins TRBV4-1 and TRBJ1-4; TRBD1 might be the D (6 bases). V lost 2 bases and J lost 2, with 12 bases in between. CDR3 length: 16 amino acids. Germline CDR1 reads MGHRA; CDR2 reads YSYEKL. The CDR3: CASSQRDTGTNEKLFF. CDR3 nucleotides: TGCGCCAGCAGCCAACGGGACACGGGCACTAATGAAAAACTGTTTTTT.

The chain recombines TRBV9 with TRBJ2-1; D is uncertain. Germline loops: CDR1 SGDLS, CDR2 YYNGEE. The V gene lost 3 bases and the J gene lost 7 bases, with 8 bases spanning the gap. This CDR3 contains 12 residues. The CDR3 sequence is CASSATQNEQFF. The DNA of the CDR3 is TGTGCCAGCAGCGCGACCCAGAATGAGCAGTTCTTC.

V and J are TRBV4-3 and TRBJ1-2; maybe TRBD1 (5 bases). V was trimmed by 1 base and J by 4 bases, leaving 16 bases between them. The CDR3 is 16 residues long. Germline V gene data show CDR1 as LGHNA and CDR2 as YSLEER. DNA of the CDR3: TGCGCCAGCAGCCAAGCGAGGGGCCTCAGAGGCTATGGCTACACCTTC. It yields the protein CASSQARGLRGYGYTF.

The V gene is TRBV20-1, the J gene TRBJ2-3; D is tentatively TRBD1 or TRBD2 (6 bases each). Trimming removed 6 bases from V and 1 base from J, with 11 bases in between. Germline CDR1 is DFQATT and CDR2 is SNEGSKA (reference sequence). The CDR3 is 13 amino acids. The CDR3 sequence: CSARGRGTDTQYF. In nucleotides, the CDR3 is TGCAGTGCCCGGGGGCGGGGCACAGATACGCAGTATTTT.

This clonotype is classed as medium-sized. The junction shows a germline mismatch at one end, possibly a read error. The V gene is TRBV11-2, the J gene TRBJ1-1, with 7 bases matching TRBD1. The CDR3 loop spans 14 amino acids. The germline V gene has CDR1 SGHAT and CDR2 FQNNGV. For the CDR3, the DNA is TGTGCCAGCAGTTTAGACAGGGTCTACACTGAAGCTTTCTTT. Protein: CASSLDRVYTEAFF.